In its sample, the clone carrying this T cell receptor (beta chain) ranks as medium-sized. Its antigen is unknown. The data originate from a study of radiation and T cells in renal cell carcinoma. Study-level results: Intratumoral heterogeneity was not captured in these roughly 0.98 g regions.

Documented treatment: 15 Gy SBRT to primary tumor, nephrectomy 4 weeks later. This CDR3 is built from 14 residues. Trimming removed 1 base at V and 5 bases at J, with 12 bases between. The V gene's germline CDR1 is SGHRS and CDR2 YFSETQ. Method: immunoSEQ multiplex PCR; TCRdb's copy keeps in-frame clones and lacks some. The sample lists about 20,000 clones; 40% to 55% were seen once. This chain connects TRBV5-1 to TRBJ1-1, with D possibly TRBD1 on 5 matching bases. The TCR originated in a woman aged 50 to 60 with renal cell carcinoma. This material consisted of tumor tissue, taken from a patient whose treatment included radiotherapy and nephrectomy. CDR3 residues: CASSLQRGRTEAFF. The CDR3 nucleotides are TGCGCCAGCAGCTTGCAACGGGGCCGGACTGAAGCTTTCTTT.